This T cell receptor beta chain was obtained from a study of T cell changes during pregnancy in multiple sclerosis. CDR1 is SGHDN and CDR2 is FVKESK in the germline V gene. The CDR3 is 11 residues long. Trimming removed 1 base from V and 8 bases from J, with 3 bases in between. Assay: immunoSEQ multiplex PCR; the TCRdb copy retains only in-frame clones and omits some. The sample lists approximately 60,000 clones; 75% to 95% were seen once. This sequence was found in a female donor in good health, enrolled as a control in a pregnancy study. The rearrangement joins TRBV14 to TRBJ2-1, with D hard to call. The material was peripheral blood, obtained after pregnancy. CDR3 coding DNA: TGTGCCAGCAGCCAAGCCGATGAGCAGTTCTTC. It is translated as CASSQADEQFF.